This is a list of T cell receptor beta chains from one sample in a study of CD8 T cells in Susac syndrome. Each CDR3 protein is one row after TCRdb ran MiXCR on the immunoSEQ multiplex PCR reads. The sample includes over 100,000 distinct CDR3 sequences, nearly 96% of them seen just once. Material for sequencing was CD4+ T cells from PBMCs. Receptors were obtained from a human donor with Susac syndrome. The CDR3 runs from the conserved cysteine through the conserved F or W. D genes are given only for firm matches.

D gene	V gene	J gene	CDR3 DNA	CDR3 protein
NA	TRBV6-5	TRBJ1-5	TGTGCCAGCAACAGACTGAATCAGCCCCAGCATTTT	CASNRLNQPQHF
NA	TRBV20-1	TRBJ2-5	TGCAGTGCTCCAAAGGATGGGGAGACCCAGTACTTC	CSAPKDGETQYF
TRBD2	TRBV20-1	TRBJ2-3	TGCAGTGCTAGAAGGCTAGCGGCAAGCACAGATACGCAGTATTTT	CSARRLAASTDTQYF
TRBD1	TRBV12-3/TRBV12-4	TRBJ1-1	TGTGCCAGCAGTCTCCGGGGGACAGTGAACACTGAAGCTTTCTTT	CASSLRGTVNTEAFF
TRBD2	TRBV3-1	TRBJ2-7	TGTGCCAGCAGCCAAGAAGGCGGGAGCTCCTACGAGCAGTACTTC	CASSQEGGSSYEQYF
NA	TRBV20-1	TRBJ2-7	TGCAGTGCTAGGGGCCCCCGGGGTGGCTACGAGCAGTACTTC	CSARGPRGGYEQYF
NA	TRBV15	TRBJ2-7	TGTGCCACCAGCAGAGATCCGGGCGGGTTCGAGCAGTACTTC	CATSRDPGGFEQYF
NA	TRBV20-1	TRBJ2-2	TGCAGTGCTAGAGACTACGGGGAGCTGTTTTTT	CSARDYGELFF
TRBD2	TRBV20-1	TRBJ2-7	TGCAGTGCTAGAGACGCGGGGGGTGGATACGAGCAGTACTTC	CSARDAGGGYEQYF
NA	TRBV3-1	TRBJ2-1	TGTGCCAGCAGCCAAGGAGAGCTTTCCTACAATGAGCAGTTCTTC	CASSQGELSYNEQFF